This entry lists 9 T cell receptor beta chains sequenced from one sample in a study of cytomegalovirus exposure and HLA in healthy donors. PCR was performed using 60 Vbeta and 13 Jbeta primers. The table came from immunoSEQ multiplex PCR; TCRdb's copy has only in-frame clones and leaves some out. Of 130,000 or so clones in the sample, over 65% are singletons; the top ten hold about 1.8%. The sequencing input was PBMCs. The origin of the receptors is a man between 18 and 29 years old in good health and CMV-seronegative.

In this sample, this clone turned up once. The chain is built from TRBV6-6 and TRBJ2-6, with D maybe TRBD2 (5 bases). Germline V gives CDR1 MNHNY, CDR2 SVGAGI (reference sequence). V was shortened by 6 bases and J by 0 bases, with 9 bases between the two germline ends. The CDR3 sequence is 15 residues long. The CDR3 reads CASSFGGSGANVLTF. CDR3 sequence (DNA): TGTGCCAGCAGCTTCGGAGGCTCTGGGGCCAACGTCCTGACTTTC.

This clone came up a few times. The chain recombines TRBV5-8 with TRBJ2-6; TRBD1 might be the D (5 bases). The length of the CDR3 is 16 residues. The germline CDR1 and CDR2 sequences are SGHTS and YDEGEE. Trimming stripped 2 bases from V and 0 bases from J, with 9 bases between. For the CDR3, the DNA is TGTGCCAGCAGCTTACTACAGGTCTCTGGGGCCAACGTCCTGACTTTC. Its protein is CASSLLQVSGANVLTF.

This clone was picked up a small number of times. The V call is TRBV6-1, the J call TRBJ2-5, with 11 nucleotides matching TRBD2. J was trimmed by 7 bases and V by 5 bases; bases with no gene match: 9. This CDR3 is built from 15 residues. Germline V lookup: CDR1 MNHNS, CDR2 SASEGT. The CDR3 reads CASSLTGTSGGTQYF. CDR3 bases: TGTGCCAGCAGTCTAACCGGGACTAGCGGCGGGACCCAGTACTTC.

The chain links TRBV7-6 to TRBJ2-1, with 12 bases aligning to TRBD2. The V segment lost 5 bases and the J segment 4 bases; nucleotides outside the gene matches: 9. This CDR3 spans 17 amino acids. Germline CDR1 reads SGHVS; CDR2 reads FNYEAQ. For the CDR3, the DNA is TGTGCCAGCAGCCGTTCTTCACTAGCGGGGGGATACAATGAGCAGTTCTTC. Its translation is CASSRSSLAGGYNEQFF.

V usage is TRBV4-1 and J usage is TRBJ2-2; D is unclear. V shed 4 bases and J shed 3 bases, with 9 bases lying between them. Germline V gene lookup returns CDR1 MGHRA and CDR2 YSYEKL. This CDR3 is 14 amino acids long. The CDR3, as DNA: TGCGCCAGCAGCCTTGCCCGGGACACCGGGGAGCTGTTTTTT. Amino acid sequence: CASSLARDTGELFF.

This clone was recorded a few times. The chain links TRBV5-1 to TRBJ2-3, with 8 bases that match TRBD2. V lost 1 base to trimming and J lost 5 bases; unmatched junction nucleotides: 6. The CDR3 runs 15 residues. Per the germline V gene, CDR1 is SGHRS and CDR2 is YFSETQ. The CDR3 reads CASSLTGGPVDTQYF. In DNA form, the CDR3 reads TGCGCCAGCAGCTTGACGGGGGGGCCGGTAGATACGCAGTATTTT.

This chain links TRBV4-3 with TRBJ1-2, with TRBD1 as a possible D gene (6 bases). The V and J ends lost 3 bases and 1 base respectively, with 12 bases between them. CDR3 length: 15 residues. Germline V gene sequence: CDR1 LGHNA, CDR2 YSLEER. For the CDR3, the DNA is TGCGCCAGCAGCCATTACCAACAGGGTAACTATGGCTACACCTTC. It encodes CASSHYQQGNYGYTF.

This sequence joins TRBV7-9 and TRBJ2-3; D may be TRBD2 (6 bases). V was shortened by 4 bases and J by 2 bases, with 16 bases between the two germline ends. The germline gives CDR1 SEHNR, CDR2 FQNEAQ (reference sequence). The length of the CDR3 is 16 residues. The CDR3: CASSSEGRTITDTQYF. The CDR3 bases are TGTGCCAGCAGCTCGGAGGGACGGACGATCACAGATACGCAGTATTTT.

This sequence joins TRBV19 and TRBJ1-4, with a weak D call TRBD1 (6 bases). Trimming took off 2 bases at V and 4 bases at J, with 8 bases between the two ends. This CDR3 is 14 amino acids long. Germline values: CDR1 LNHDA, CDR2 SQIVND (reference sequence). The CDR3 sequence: CASSIRDNNEKLFF. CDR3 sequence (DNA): TGTGCCAGTAGTATAAGGGACAATAATGAAAAACTGTTTTTT.